The 3 T cell receptor beta chains presented below share a single source sample, sequenced in a study of radiotherapy plus CTLA-4 blockade in lung cancer. The protocol was immunoSEQ multiplex PCR, while the TCRdb copy is restricted to in-frame clones and leaves out a portion. The table records tens of thousands of clones, around 79% of them present only once. Source: peripheral blood, taken from a patient treated with radiotherapy plus ipilimumab. The receptors were sampled from a human donor with non-small cell lung cancer who had stable disease on radiotherapy plus ipilimumab.

This clone was found once. The genes are TRBV11-3 and TRBJ2-5; no reliable D call. Trimming left V 3 bases short and J 2 bases short, with 16 bases between. There are 16 residues in the CDR3. The germline CDR1 and CDR2 sequences are SGHNT and YENEEA. The CDR3 loop is CASSLGTTPLQETQYF. The CDR3, as DNA: TGTGCCAGCAGCTTGGGCACAACCCCCCTACAAGAGACCCAGTACTTC.

The CDR3 DNA is TGTGCCAGCTCACCAGGGACGGGGAGGACTGAAGCTTTCTTT. It yields the protein CASSPGTGRTEAFF. The chain combines TRBV18 with TRBJ1-1; weak D call: TRBD1 (5 bases). This CDR3 spans 14 amino acids. With 2 bases removed from V and 5 bases from J, the gap between germline ends came to 12 bases. CDR1 is KGHSH and CDR2 is LQKENI in the germline V gene.

This clone was seen a few times. The chain employs TRBV14 and TRBJ2-7; TRBD2 matches 12 bases. Germline lookup yields CDR1 SGHDN and CDR2 FVKESK. This CDR3 has 14 amino acids. The V gene end was trimmed by 5 bases and the J gene end by 5 bases; junction bases not matched to a gene: 4. The CDR3 bases are TGTGCCAGCAGCTCCCTAGCGGGGGGGAACGAGCAGTACTTC. This gives the protein CASSSLAGGNEQYF.